This T cell receptor beta chain was sequenced during a study of cytomegalovirus exposure and HLA in healthy donors. Overall study: Membership in the Caucasian-associated ancestry cluster was found for about four fifths of 350 to 450 genotyped donors.

In regard to this clone: Its antigen is as yet unknown.

Amplification used 60 Vbeta primers and 13 Jbeta primers. Only in-frame clones appear in the TCRdb table, and some are missing; sequencing was by immunoSEQ multiplex PCR. Among tens of thousands of clones listed, 75% to 85% were seen once. Study-level points and caveats: TCR beta V- and J-gene trimming, according to a later analysis, was linked to a missense DCLRE1C variant. In a later analysis, specific HLA alleles were associated with about 18,000 TCR beta sequences at a 0.05 false discovery rate. By HLA locus, TCR association rates varied in a later analysis, with DRB1 showing the most and HLA-C the fewest.

J lost 6 bases, V lost 7 bases, and 3 bases had no gene match. Germline values: CDR1 SNHLY, CDR2 FYNNEI. The CDR3 totals 13 residues. This chain joins TRBV2 and TRBJ1-5, with 10 bases matching TRBD1. The sequenced material came from PBMCs. The clonotype originates from a man aged 50-60 years in good health and CMV-seropositive. The CDR3 loop reads CASMGQGSQPQHF. The CDR3 region has the DNA TGTGCCAGCATGGGACAGGGGAGTCAGCCCCAGCATTTT.